One and the same sample provided the 21 T cell receptor beta chains below, sequenced in a study of T cells after yellow fever vaccination. One entry per CDR3 protein results from TCRdb running MiXCR on the 5' RACE reads. Of roughly 340,000 distinct CDR3 sequences detected, approximately 9% appear once; the ten largest clones hold about a sixth. Here the sequenced sample was PBMCs, taken on the day of the first yellow fever vaccination. The source is a man aged 18 to 35 who received the YFV17D yellow fever vaccine.

V and J are TRBV6-2 or TRBV6-3 and TRBJ2-1; no clear D gene. Looked up from germline, CDR1 is MNHEY and CDR2 is SVGEGT. CDR3 length: 14 residues. V was cut by 4 bases and J by 4 bases, with 11 bases left in between. CDR3 sequence: CASSSVNLYNEQFF. The CDR3 region has the DNA TGTGCCAGCAGTTCGGTAAACCTTTACAATGAGCAGTTCTTC.

This clonotype was seen only a few times. The chain uses TRBV7-9 and TRBJ1-2, with D hard to call. With 7 bases removed from V and 4 bases from J, the gap between germline ends came to 13 bases. The CDR3 is made up of 13 amino acids. The germline gives CDR1 SEHNR, CDR2 FQNEAQ (reference sequence). As DNA, the CDR3 is TGTGCCAGCACCCCCGGAACAACCTATGGCTACACCTTC. Protein sequence: CASTPGTTYGYTF.

In this sample, this clonotype turned up a few times. The chain recombines TRBV6-5 with TRBJ2-2, with D perhaps matching TRBD2 (6 bases). The CDR3 is made up of 15 amino acids. Looked up from germline, CDR1 is MNHEY and CDR2 is SVGAGI. The V and J ends lost 5 bases and 4 bases respectively, with 14 bases between them. CDR3 residues: CASSTGGLPTGELFF. CDR3 in DNA: TGTGCCAGCAGTACTGGGGGACTGCCCACCGGGGAGCTGTTTTTT.

This clonotype was counted ten times or more. The J gene is TRBJ1-4, the V gene TRBV4-3; D possibly corresponds to TRBD1 (5 bases). The CDR3 sequence is 16 residues long. The germline V and J ends were trimmed by 0 bases and 8 bases, with 16 bases remaining between them. CDR1 LGHNA and CDR2 YSLEER come from the germline V gene. The CDR3: CASSQDRTHGGEKLFF. CDR3 nucleotides: TGCGCCAGCAGCCAAGATCGGACCCACGGGGGGGAAAAACTGTTTTTT.

Details on this clonotype: This clone may be a read error of a much larger clone one base away. The rearrangement links TRBV7-9 to TRBJ1-5; 8 bases are a match to TRBD1. Germline CDR1 SEHNR, CDR2 FQNEAQ (reference sequence). This CDR3 has 16 amino acids. The CDR3 DNA follows: TGTTCCAGCAGCCTTGCCGGGACAGGAGACAATCAGCCCCAGCATTTT. It is translated as CSSSLAGTGDNQPQHF.

This clonotype was observed a handful of times. The V call is TRBV5-1, the J call TRBJ1-3, with TRBD1 identical over 7 bases. V gave up 4 bases and J gave up 4 bases; unmatched junction bases: 11. The CDR3 loop spans 16 amino acids. The V gene's germline CDR1 is SGHRS and CDR2 YFSETQ. CDR3 in DNA: TGCGCCAGCAGCACGTCGACAGGGTTTGGGGGAAACACCATATATTTT. Residues: CASSTSTGFGGNTIYF.

Many counts were recorded for this clonotype. The chain couples TRBV5-1 to TRBJ1-2; 7 bases agree with TRBD1. V lost 4 bases and J lost 4; bases outside the gene matches: 4. Germline V gene sequence: CDR1 SGHRS, CDR2 YFSETQ. This CDR3 contains 13 residues. The CDR3 nucleotides are TGCGCCAGCAGCCGGGACAGTTTCTATGGCTACACCTTC. Translating gives CASSRDSFYGYTF.

This clonotype occurred a few times. The chain uses TRBV6-2 or TRBV6-3 and TRBJ2-7; D is unclear. The CDR3 is 12 amino acids. Germline CDR1 MNHEY, CDR2 SVGEGT. V lost 7 bases to trimming and J lost 3 bases, with 10 bases between them. CDR3 coding DNA: TGTGCCAGCAACGATGGATACTACGAGCAGTACTTC. This gives the protein CASNDGYYEQYF.

The V and J genes are TRBV7-2 and TRBJ2-1; D gene uncertain. The CDR3 length is 13 residues. Germline V gene data show CDR1 as SGHTA and CDR2 as FQGNSA. V lost 1 base to trimming and J lost 7 bases, with 8 bases between them. The CDR3: CASSLEPRNEQFF. CDR3 in DNA: TGTGCCAGCAGCTTAGAACCTAGGAATGAGCAGTTCTTC.

The chain's CDR3 is CASSLWPGELFF. The CDR3, as DNA: TGTGCCAGCAGCCTCTGGCCCGGGGAGCTGTTTTTT. The V and J genes are TRBV7-2 and TRBJ2-2, with unresolved D. The germline gives CDR1 SGHTA, CDR2 FQGNSA. V was pared by 5 bases and J by 6 bases, with 7 bases between. This CDR3 region has 12 residues. Full variable domain (remainder filled in from reference TRBV7-2 and TRBJ2-2): GAGVSQSPSNKVTEKGKDVELRCDPISGHTALYWYRQSLGQGLEFLIYFQGNSAPDKSGLPSDRFSAERTGGSVSTLTIQRTQQEDSAVYLCASSLWPGELFFGEGSRLTVL.

The V gene is TRBV4-3, the J gene TRBJ1-2; D ambiguous. The CDR3 length is 15 residues. The V gene's germline CDR1 is LGHNA and CDR2 YSLEER. The V end was cut by 0 bases, the J end by 2 bases, with 10 bases between. Written as DNA, the CDR3 is TGCGCCAGCAGCCAAGATCACGGCGGCAACTATGGCTACACCTTC. Its protein is CASSQDHGGNYGYTF.

This clonotype was observed many times. V gene TRBV11-2 combines with J gene TRBJ2-3, with TRBD2 matching over 15 bases. There are 18 residues in the CDR3. The V segment lost 0 bases and the J segment 7 bases; nucleotides outside the gene matches: 8. From germline, CDR1 is SGHAT and CDR2 FQNNGV. For the CDR3, the DNA is TGTGCCAGCAGCTTAGAAGGGACTAGCGGGAGGAACATTAATACGCAGTATTTT. It translates to CASSLEGTSGRNINTQYF.

This clonotype was counted only a few times. This chain uses TRBV11-2 with TRBJ2-5, with 9 bases matching TRBD1. With V trimmed by 5 bases and J by 4 bases, 11 bases remained unmatched. The CDR3 runs 16 residues. Germline values: CDR1 SGHAT, CDR2 FQNNGV. CDR3 DNA sequence: TGTGCCAGCAGCCCCAGAACAGGGGGCGAGCGAGAGACCCAGTACTTC. Its protein product is CASSPRTGGERETQYF.

In this sample, this clonotype turned up many times. The V call is TRBV18, the J call TRBJ2-5, with D unclear. Germline assignment: CDR1 KGHSH and CDR2 LQKENI. The length of the CDR3 is 12 residues. V was shortened by 8 bases and J by 3 bases, with 10 bases between the two germline ends. CDR3 bases: TGTGCCAGCAGCCCAAGGGAAGAGACCCAGTACTTC. It translates to CASSPREETQYF.

This clonotype came up a few times. The chain has TRBV5-1 and TRBJ2-3; no definite D call. Germline CDR1 SGHRS, CDR2 YFSETQ. This CDR3 contains 15 residues. V lost 4 bases, J lost 0 bases, and 12 bases lay in between. The CDR3 region is CASSGAVSSTDTQYF. CDR3 bases: TGCGCCAGCAGCGGCGCAGTTTCTAGCACAGATACGCAGTATTTT. Variable domain in full (rest from reference TRBV5-1 and TRBJ2-3): KAGVTQTPRYLIKTRGQQVTLSCSPISGHRSVSWYQQTPGQGLQFLFEYFSETQRNKGNFPGRFSGRQFSNSRSEMNVSTLELGDSALYLCASSGAVSSTDTQYFGPGTRLTVL.

This rearrangement joins TRBV29-1 to TRBJ1-4, with no clear D. The CDR3 extends over 13 amino acids. The V end lost 6 bases, the J end lost 0 bases, and 8 bases lay between the germline ends. Germline CDR1 SQVTM, CDR2 ANQGSEA. The CDR3 here is CSVSLATNEKLFF. CDR3 nucleotide sequence: TGCAGCGTGTCCCTTGCAACTAATGAAAAACTGTTTTTT.

The V and J genes are TRBV28 and TRBJ2-2, with D perhaps given as TRBD1 or TRBD2 (5 bases each). Trimming removed 7 bases at V and 6 bases at J, with 18 bases between. Germline CDR1 MDHEN, CDR2 SYDVKM. The CDR3 contains 15 residues. CDR3 DNA: TGTGCCAGCACCCCGAGGGACCGGGGACCCGGGGAGCTGTTTTTT. This codes for CASTPRDRGPGELFF.

This clonotype was detected a few times. V gene TRBV20-1 combines with J gene TRBJ1-6, with D possibly being TRBD1 (5 bases). The CDR3 runs 14 residues. Trimming removed 0 bases from V and 6 bases from J, with 9 bases in between. Germline CDR1 DFQATT, CDR2 SNEGSKA (reference sequence). The CDR3 spells CSARDHQGNSPLHF. The DNA of the CDR3 is TGCAGTGCTAGAGATCATCAGGGTAATTCACCCCTCCACTTT.

This sequence joins TRBV29-1 and TRBJ2-2; D gene ambiguous. The CDR3 spans 13 residues. CDR1 SQVTM and CDR2 ANQGSEA come from the germline V gene. V lost 4 bases and J lost 0, with 6 bases in between. The CDR3 DNA follows: TGCAGCGTTGGAGCGTCGAACACCGGGGAGCTGTTTTTT. Protein sequence: CSVGASNTGELFF.

This clonotype was recorded at least ten times. This rearrangement joins TRBV28 to TRBJ2-4, with 7 nucleotides matching TRBD2. Trimming at V came to 8 bases and at J to 8 bases, leaving 6 bases not matched to a gene. CDR3 length equals 12 residues. The germline CDR1 and CDR2 sequences are MDHEN and SYDVKM. Here the CDR3 DNA reads TGTGCCAGCTCAGGTGGGGGGGACATTCAGTACTTC. As protein: CASSGGGDIQYF.

This clonotype was counted only a few times. This chain links TRBV30 with TRBJ2-7, with 7 bases matching TRBD1. CDR1 GTSNPN and CDR2 SVGIG come from the germline V gene (reference sequence). The trim removed 2 bases at V and 5 bases at J, leaving 6 bases unmatched. The CDR3 is 13 amino acids. The CDR3 is CAWSRQGSNEQYF. In DNA form, the CDR3 reads TGTGCCTGGAGTCGACAGGGAAGTAACGAGCAGTACTTC. Together with reference TRBV30 and TRBJ2-7, the CDR3 gives the full variable domain: SQTIHQWPATLVQPVGSPLSLECTVEGTSNPNLYWYRQAAGRGLQLLFYSVGIGQISSEVPQNLSASRPQDRQFILSSKKLLLSDSGFYLCAWSRQGSNEQYFGPGTRLTVT.